This T cell receptor (beta chain) was profiled in a study of spatial heterogeneity in lung cancer. Study-level background: Tumor-region TCR transcript counts correlated strongly with a T cell module score from matched bulk RNA-seq.

Each molecule of TCR cDNA was tagged with one unique molecular identifier. TCRdb fed the 5' RACE reads into MiXCR, producing one record per CDR3 protein. The data contain some 10,000 distinct CDR3 sequences, around 5% of them singletons. Findings and caveats of the study: Regional and ubiquitous nonsynonymous mutations were tracked by counts of regional and ubiquitous expanded TCRs, respectively. The study found that expanded intratumoral alpha and beta TCR counts tracked tumor mutation counts.

This clonotype came up many times. As yet, its antigen is unknown. The time point was: sample taken at primary tumor resection. In each case, whole RNA from tumor, nontumor lung or frozen PBMC was sequenced unsorted. The material sequenced was lung tumor tissue, taken at surgery. This sequence was found in a female donor with early-stage non-small cell lung cancer.

The DNA for the CDR3 is TGTGCCTCCGTGACTATGGGTTACACCGGGGAGCTGTTTTTT. Translated, it gives CASVTMGYTGELFF. J is TRBJ2-2 and V is TRBV30; perhaps TRBD2 as D (5 bases). The CDR3 sequence is 14 residues long. Germline V lookup: CDR1 GTSNPN, CDR2 SVGIG (reference sequence). Trimming left V 7 bases short and J 3 bases short, with 15 bases between.